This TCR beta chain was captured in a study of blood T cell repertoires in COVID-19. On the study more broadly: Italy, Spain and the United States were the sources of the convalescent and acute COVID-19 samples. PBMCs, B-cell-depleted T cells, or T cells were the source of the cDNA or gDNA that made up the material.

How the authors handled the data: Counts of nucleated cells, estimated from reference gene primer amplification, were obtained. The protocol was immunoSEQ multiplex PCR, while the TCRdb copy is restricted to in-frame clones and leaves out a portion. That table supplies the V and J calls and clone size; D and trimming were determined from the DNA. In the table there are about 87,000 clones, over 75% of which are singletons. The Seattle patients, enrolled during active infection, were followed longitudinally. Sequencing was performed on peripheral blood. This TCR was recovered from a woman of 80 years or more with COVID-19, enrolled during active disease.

The CDR3 loop is CASSVGGLAYEQYF. The DNA of the CDR3 is TGTGCCAGCAGCGTCGGGGGGCTCGCCTACGAGCAGTACTTC. The chain couples TRBV9 to TRBJ2-7; a weak D match, TRBD2 (7 bases). Germline V gene lookup returns CDR1 SGDLS and CDR2 YYNGEE. The CDR3 covers 14 residues. The V end lost 2 bases, the J end lost 2 bases, and 11 bases lay between the germline ends.